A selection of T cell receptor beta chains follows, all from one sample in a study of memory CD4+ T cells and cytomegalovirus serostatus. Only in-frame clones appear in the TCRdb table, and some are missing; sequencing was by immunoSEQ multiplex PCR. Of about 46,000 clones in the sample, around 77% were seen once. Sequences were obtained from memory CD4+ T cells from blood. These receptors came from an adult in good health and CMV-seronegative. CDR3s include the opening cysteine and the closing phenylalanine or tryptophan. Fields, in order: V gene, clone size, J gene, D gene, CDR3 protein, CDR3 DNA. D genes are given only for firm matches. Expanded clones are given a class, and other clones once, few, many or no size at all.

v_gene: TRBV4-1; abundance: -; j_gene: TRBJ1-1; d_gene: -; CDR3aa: CASSQDSPSDTEAFF; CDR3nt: TGCGCCAGCAGCCAAGATTCCCCTTCGGACACTGAAGCTTTCTTT
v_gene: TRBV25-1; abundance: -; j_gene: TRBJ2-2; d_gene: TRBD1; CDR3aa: CASSADRDTGELFF; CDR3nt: TGTGCCAGCAGTGCGGACAGGGACACCGGGGAGCTGTTTTTT
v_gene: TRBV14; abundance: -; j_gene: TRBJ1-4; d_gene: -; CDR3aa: CASSLAESSGEKLFF; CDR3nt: TGTGCCAGCAGCCTTGCGGAATCCAGTGGGGAAAAACTGTTTTTT
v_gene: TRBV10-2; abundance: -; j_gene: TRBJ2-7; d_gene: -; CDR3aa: CASSGVGDTPNPVFEQYF; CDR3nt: TGCGCCAGCAGCGGAGTGGGGGATACTCCTAACCCAGTCTTCGAGCAGTACTTC
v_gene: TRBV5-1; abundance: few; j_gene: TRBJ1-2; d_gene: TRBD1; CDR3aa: CASSADITGGYGYTF; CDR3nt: TGCGCCAGCAGCGCCGACATTACAGGGGGCTATGGCTACACCTTC
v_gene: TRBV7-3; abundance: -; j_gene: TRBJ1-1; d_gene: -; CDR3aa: CASSVGTNEAFF; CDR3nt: TGTGCCAGCAGCGTAGGGACAAATGAAGCTTTCTTT
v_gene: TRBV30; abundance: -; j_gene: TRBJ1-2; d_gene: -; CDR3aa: CAWISQATYYGYTF; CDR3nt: TGTGCCTGGATATCGCAGGCGACCTACTATGGCTACACCTTC
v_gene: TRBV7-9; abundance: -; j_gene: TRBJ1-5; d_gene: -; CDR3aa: CASTGGVDQPQHF; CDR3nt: TGTGCCAGCACGGGGGGCGTAGATCAGCCCCAGCATTTT
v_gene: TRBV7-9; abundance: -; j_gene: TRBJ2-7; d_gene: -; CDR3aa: CASSPIGTQGLYEQYF; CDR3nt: TGTGCCAGCAGCCCGATCGGTACACAGGGATTATACGAGCAGTACTTC
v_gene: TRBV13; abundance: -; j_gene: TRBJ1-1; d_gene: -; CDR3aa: CASSFDPNTEAFF; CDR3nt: TGTGCCAGCAGCTTTGACCCGAACACTGAAGCTTTCTTT
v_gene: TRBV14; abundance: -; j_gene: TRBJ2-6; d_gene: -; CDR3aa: CASSRVGSGANVLTF; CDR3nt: TGTGCCAGCAGCCGTGTGGGATCTGGGGCCAACGTCCTGACTTTC
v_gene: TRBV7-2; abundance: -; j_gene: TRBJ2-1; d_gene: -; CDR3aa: CASSLEGSSYNEQFF; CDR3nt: TGTGCCAGCAGCTTAGAGGGAAGCTCCTACAATGAGCAGTTCTTC
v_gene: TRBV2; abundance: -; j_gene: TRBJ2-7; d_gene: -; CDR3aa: CASNTHKHEQYF; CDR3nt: TGTGCCAGCAACACACATAAACACGAGCAGTACTTC
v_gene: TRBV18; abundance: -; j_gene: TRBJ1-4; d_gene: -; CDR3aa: CASSPISGAGDAATNEKLFF; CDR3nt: TGTGCCAGCTCACCAATTTCAGGTGCTGGGGACGCTGCAACTAATGAAAAACTGTTTTTT
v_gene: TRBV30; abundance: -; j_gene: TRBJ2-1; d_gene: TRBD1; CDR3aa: CAYAQGQGAYNEQFF; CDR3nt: TGTGCCTACGCGCAGGGACAGGGGGCCTACAATGAGCAGTTCTTC
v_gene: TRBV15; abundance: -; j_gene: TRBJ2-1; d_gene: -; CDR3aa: CATRGPPPSNQFF; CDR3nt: TGTGCCACCAGAGGACCCCCCCCTAGCAATCAGTTCTTC
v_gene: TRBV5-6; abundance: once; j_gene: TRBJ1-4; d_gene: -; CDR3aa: CASSLASPEKLFF; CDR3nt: TGTGCCAGCAGCTTGGCCAGCCCTGAAAAACTGTTTTTT
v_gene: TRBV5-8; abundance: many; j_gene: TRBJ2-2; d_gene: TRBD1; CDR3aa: CASSWATGATGELFF; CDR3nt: TGTGCCAGCAGCTGGGCGACAGGGGCCACCGGGGAGCTGTTTTTT
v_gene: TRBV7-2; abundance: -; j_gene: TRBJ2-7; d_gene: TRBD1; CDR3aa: CASSFSGTGLHEQYF; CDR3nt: TGTGCCAGCAGCTTTTCCGGGACAGGGCTACACGAGCAGTACTTC
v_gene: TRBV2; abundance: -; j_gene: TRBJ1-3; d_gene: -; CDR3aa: CASSSGAGSGNTIYF; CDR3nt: TGTGCCAGCAGTTCCGGAGCCGGCTCTGGAAACACCATATATTTT
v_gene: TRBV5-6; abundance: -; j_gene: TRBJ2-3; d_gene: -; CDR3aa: CASSLQTGPSTDTQYF; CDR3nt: TGTGCCAGCAGCTTGCAGACAGGCCCTAGCACAGATACGCAGTATTTT
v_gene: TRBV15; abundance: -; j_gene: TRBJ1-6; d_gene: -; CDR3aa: CATSRDRSPLHF; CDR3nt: TGTGCCACCAGCAGAGATAGATCACCCCTCCACTTT
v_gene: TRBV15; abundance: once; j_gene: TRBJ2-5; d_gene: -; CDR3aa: CATSRGGRGETQYF; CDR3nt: TGTGCCACCAGCAGAGGGGGCCGAGGAGAGACCCAGTACTTC
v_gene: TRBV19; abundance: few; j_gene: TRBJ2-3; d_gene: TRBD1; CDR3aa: CASRQGFRSDTQYF; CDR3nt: TGTGCCTCCCGACAGGGGTTCAGGTCAGATACGCAGTATTTT
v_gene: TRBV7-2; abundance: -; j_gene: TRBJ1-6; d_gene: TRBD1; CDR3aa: CASSLVTGGGSPLHF; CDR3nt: TGTGCCAGCAGCTTAGTTACAGGGGGGGGTTCACCCCTCCACTTT
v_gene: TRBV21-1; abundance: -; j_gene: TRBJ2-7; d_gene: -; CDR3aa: CASSKDWFGDSDLVGSYEQYF; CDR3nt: TGTGCCAGCAGCAAAGATTGGTTCGGGGACAGCGACCTTGTAGGGTCCTACGAGCAGTACTTC